This TCR beta chain was retrieved from a study of blood T cell repertoires in COVID-19 (dated by TCRdb to 2020 to 2022). Background for the entire study: The collaborator samples originated in the United States, Italy and Spain and spanned the acute and convalescent phases of COVID-19. The material from the prospective study consisted of cDNA or gDNA derived from T cells, B-cell-depleted T cells, or PBMCs. Deeply sampled blood TCRbeta repertoires from subjects exposed to, actively infected with, or recovered from COVID-19 were included in the dataset. The repertoires were released in a freely available public database intended as a resource for research on the immune response to SARS-CoV-2. Samples came from the ongoing ImmuneRACE study (first 160 participants) plus 1,254 subjects from 6 global collaborators. Sample metadata almost always included a de-identified subject ID, COVID-19 status, age in years and sex. Where available, HLA class I and class II types were taken from metadata supplied by the sample provider and were not determined by assay-based typing.

Remarks on this clone: Its antigen is currently not known. Per-base quality was not reported, and no clone a single base away is much larger than it.

What the authors observed across the whole study: The amount of clinical and demographic metadata varied by source and participant and was provided uncurated.

TCRbeta CDR3 regions were amplified from genomic DNA using the immunoSEQ Assay, a bias-controlled multiplex PCR. Per the authors' processing: The number of nucleated cells in each sample was estimated from the amplification of reference gene primers within the assay. To quantify the absolute abundance of each unique TCRbeta CDR3 rearrangement, sequence reads were collapsed and filtered. For each sample, productive Simpson clonality was calculated as the square root of Simpson's diversity index over productive rearrangements. As stored in TCRdb, this immuneACCESS dataset retains in-frame rearrangements with V and J assigned. A fraction of the clones does not appear; measured against another copy, unresolved V genes explain less than half of the discrepancy, and the remainder lacks a known reason. The D gene and trimming were derived from the DNA, and the V and J assignments and clone size from that table. For this sample the table gives about 68,000 clones, of which 70% to 90% were detected only once. The ten largest clonotypes hold over 7.5% of the sample.

The V end loses 6 bases and the J end loses 4 bases, and a stretch of 15 bases separates them. For CDR1 and CDR2, the germline V gene lists SQVTM and ANQGSEA. From the cysteine through the phenylalanine, the CDR3 covers 14 amino acids. The read is trimmed to its CDR3 DNA, 42 bases read in frame from base 1. The collaborating institutions used their own protocols to collect whole blood in K2EDTA tubes. For TCRbeta analysis, collaborators shipped samples as frozen whole blood, isolated PBMCs, or DNA extracted from either of those sample types. Sequencing was performed on peripheral blood. This TCR derives from a man aged 25-45 years with acute or convalescent COVID-19. The sequence joins TRBV29-1 to TRBJ2-2, with TRBD2 perhaps the D gene, on 5 matching bases. The base sequence is TGCAGCGTAGAACCGGGAACTGGCACCGGGGAGCTGTTTTTT. Its protein product is CSVEPGTGTGELFF.